The rows below give T cell receptor beta chains drawn from one sample of a study of graft-versus-host responses after intestinal transplantation. Which antigens these TCRs recognize remains unknown. Assay used: immunoSEQ multiplex PCR; TCRdb lists only in-frame clones, some missing. The sample yields tens of thousands of clones, about 88% seen once. The sample was unstimulated CD4+ T cells sorted from spleen or lymph node cells, taken before transplant. The origin of the receptors is a human donor who was the organ donor for an intestinal transplant. The CDR3 runs from the conserved cysteine through the conserved F or W. D genes are given only for firm matches. Rows may omit the clone size; those that give it use once, few, many or a size class.

CDR3 protein: CASSFLASGTGELFF
CDR3 DNA: TGTGCCAGCAGCTTCTTGGCTTCGGGCACCGGGGAGCTGTTTTTT
J gene: TRBJ2-2
CDR3 length: 15
D gene: .
V gene: TRBV5-4
clone size: .

CDR3 protein: CASSDRDRASEQYF
CDR3 DNA: TGCGCCAGCAGCGACCGGGACAGGGCCTCCGAGCAGTACTTC
J gene: TRBJ2-7
CDR3 length: 14
D gene: TRBD1
V gene: TRBV5-1
clone size: few

CDR3 protein: CASSGRTARRPNTEAFF
CDR3 DNA: TGTGCCAGCAGTGGAAGGACAGCGAGGAGACCGAACACTGAAGCTTTCTTT
J gene: TRBJ1-1
CDR3 length: 17
D gene: .
V gene: TRBV28
clone size: .

CDR3 protein: CAISESWQEAFF
CDR3 DNA: TGTGCCATCAGTGAGTCTTGGCAGGAAGCTTTCTTT
J gene: TRBJ1-1
CDR3 length: 12
D gene: .
V gene: TRBV10-3
clone size: once

CDR3 protein: CASRRPGQNYGYTF
CDR3 DNA: TGTGCCAGCAGGAGACCGGGACAGAACTATGGCTACACCTTC
J gene: TRBJ1-2
CDR3 length: 14
D gene: TRBD1
V gene: TRBV27
clone size: .

CDR3 protein: CASSSPGQAHYEQYF
CDR3 DNA: TGTGCTAGCAGCTCGCCGGGACAGGCCCACTACGAGCAGTACTTC
J gene: TRBJ2-7
CDR3 length: 15
D gene: TRBD1
V gene: TRBV7-7
clone size: .

CDR3 protein: CASSLIPGGTDTQYF
CDR3 DNA: TGCGCCAGCAGCTTGATACCAGGGGGCACAGATACGCAGTATTTT
J gene: TRBJ2-3
CDR3 length: 15
D gene: .
V gene: TRBV5-1
clone size: .

CDR3 protein: CAGEGQGLSYEQYF
CDR3 DNA: TGTGCCGGAGAGGGACAGGGGTTATCCTACGAGCAGTACTTC
J gene: TRBJ2-7
CDR3 length: 14
D gene: TRBD1
V gene: TRBV30
clone size: .

CDR3 protein: CASSLLGQGETQYF
CDR3 DNA: TGTGCCAGCAGCTTATTAGGACAGGGAGAGACCCAGTACTTC
J gene: TRBJ2-5
CDR3 length: 14
D gene: TRBD1
V gene: TRBV7-3
clone size: .

CDR3 protein: CASTNSLAGGTDTQYF
CDR3 DNA: TGTGCCAGCACCAACTCACTAGCGGGCGGCACAGATACGCAGTATTTT
J gene: TRBJ2-3
CDR3 length: 16
D gene: TRBD2
V gene: TRBV11-2
clone size: few

CDR3 protein: CASSISMTDYGYTF
CDR3 DNA: TGCGCCAGCAGCATATCCATGACAGACTATGGCTACACCTTC
J gene: TRBJ1-2
CDR3 length: 14
D gene: .
V gene: TRBV5-1
clone size: .

CDR3 protein: CASTPGVGTGELFF
CDR3 DNA: TGTGCCAGCACCCCGGGTGTGGGCACCGGGGAGCTGTTTTTT
J gene: TRBJ2-2
CDR3 length: 14
D gene: .
V gene: TRBV4-2
clone size: .

CDR3 protein: CASSYSQAGVSEQYF
CDR3 DNA: TGTGCCAGCAGTTACTCCCAAGCGGGGGTGAGTGAGCAGTACTTC
J gene: TRBJ2-7
CDR3 length: 15
D gene: TRBD2
V gene: TRBV6-6
clone size: .

CDR3 protein: CASRLAGSYNEQFF
CDR3 DNA: TGTGCCAGTCGACTAGCAGGTTCCTACAATGAGCAGTTCTTC
J gene: TRBJ2-1
CDR3 length: 14
D gene: TRBD2
V gene: TRBV19
clone size: .

CDR3 protein: CAISGGGQVSETQYF
CDR3 DNA: TGTGCCATCAGTGGGGGGGGACAGGTATCAGAGACCCAGTACTTC
J gene: TRBJ2-5
CDR3 length: 15
D gene: .
V gene: TRBV10-3
clone size: .

CDR3 protein: CATSRDIGLAGRNEQFF
CDR3 DNA: TGTGCCACCAGCAGAGATATAGGACTAGCGGGAAGGAATGAGCAGTTCTTC
J gene: TRBJ2-1
CDR3 length: 17
D gene: TRBD2
V gene: TRBV15
clone size: .

CDR3 protein: CASSLRPDSIRGYEQYF
CDR3 DNA: TGTGCCAGCAGCTTACGCCCCGACAGCATAAGGGGCTACGAGCAGTACTTC
J gene: TRBJ2-7
CDR3 length: 17
D gene: .
V gene: TRBV11-1
clone size: .

CDR3 protein: CASSPVEGASTDTQYF
CDR3 DNA: TGTGCCAGCAGCCCCGTGGAGGGGGCCAGCACAGATACGCAGTATTTT
J gene: TRBJ2-3
CDR3 length: 16
D gene: .
V gene: TRBV9
clone size: .

CDR3 protein: CASSLLSPSGRTGFRPDTEAFF
CDR3 DNA: TGTGCCAGCAGTTTATTAAGTCCTTCCGGTCGGACAGGGTTCAGACCGGACACTGAAGCTTTCTTT
J gene: TRBJ1-1
CDR3 length: 22
D gene: TRBD1
V gene: TRBV27
clone size: .

CDR3 protein: CASSGIAQETQYF
CDR3 DNA: TGTGCCAGCAGTGGGATAGCCCAAGAGACCCAGTACTTC
J gene: TRBJ2-5
CDR3 length: 13
D gene: .
V gene: TRBV2
clone size: .

CDR3 protein: CASSSGRGVNEQFF
CDR3 DNA: TGTGCCAGCAGCTCCGGCCGGGGGGTCAATGAGCAGTTCTTC
J gene: TRBJ2-1
CDR3 length: 14
D gene: TRBD2
V gene: TRBV13
clone size: .

CDR3 protein: CASSEGRLAGNFRRRDEQFF
CDR3 DNA: TGTGCCAGCAGTGAAGGCCGGCTAGCGGGGAACTTTCGTAGGCGGGATGAGCAGTTCTTC
J gene: TRBJ2-1
CDR3 length: 20
D gene: TRBD2
V gene: TRBV2
clone size: .

CDR3 protein: CASTPGTGVGEQYF
CDR3 DNA: TGTGCCAGCACCCCCGGGACAGGGGTAGGAGAGCAGTACTTC
J gene: TRBJ2-7
CDR3 length: 14
D gene: TRBD1
V gene: TRBV5-6
clone size: few

CDR3 protein: CASSKTEFYGYTF
CDR3 DNA: TGTGCCAGTAGCAAAACAGAGTTCTATGGCTACACCTTC
J gene: TRBJ1-2
CDR3 length: 13
D gene: .
V gene: TRBV19
clone size: .

CDR3 protein: CASSQETIGGAGYTF
CDR3 DNA: TGTGCCAGCAGCCAAGAGACGATAGGGGGGGCAGGCTACACCTTC
J gene: TRBJ1-2
CDR3 length: 15
D gene: .
V gene: TRBV4-2
clone size: .

CDR3 protein: CASSVAGPGTGELFF
CDR3 DNA: TGTGCCAGTAGCGTAGCGGGGCCTGGGACCGGGGAGCTGTTTTTT
J gene: TRBJ2-2
CDR3 length: 15
D gene: TRBD2
V gene: TRBV19
clone size: .

CDR3 protein: CASSLTGLGADTQYF
CDR3 DNA: TGTGCCAGCAGTTTAACGGGACTAGGTGCGGATACGCAGTATTTT
J gene: TRBJ2-3
CDR3 length: 15
D gene: TRBD2
V gene: TRBV7-6
clone size: .

CDR3 protein: CASTLDPKTQYF
CDR3 DNA: TGTGCCAGCACCCTAGACCCTAAGACCCAGTACTTC
J gene: TRBJ2-5
CDR3 length: 12
D gene: .
V gene: TRBV6-6
clone size: .

CDR3 protein: CASSLGPPPTLQGTKETQYF
CDR3 DNA: TGTGCCAGCAGCTTAGGTCCCCCCCCCACTCTACAGGGCACTAAAGAGACCCAGTACTTC
J gene: TRBJ2-5
CDR3 length: 20
D gene: .
V gene: TRBV7-3
clone size: .

CDR3 protein: CASSYSGPYQPQHF
CDR3 DNA: TGTGCCAGCAGTTACTCGGGGCCCTATCAGCCCCAGCATTTT
J gene: TRBJ1-5
CDR3 length: 14
D gene: .
V gene: TRBV6-6
clone size: .

CDR3 protein: CASSVREWSYNEQFF
CDR3 DNA: TGTGCCAGCAGCGTACGGGAGTGGTCCTACAATGAGCAGTTCTTC
J gene: TRBJ2-1
CDR3 length: 15
D gene: .
V gene: TRBV9
clone size: .

CDR3 protein: CASSERGSSYNEQFF
CDR3 DNA: TGTGCCAGCTCGGAGCGGGGTAGCTCCTACAATGAGCAGTTCTTC
J gene: TRBJ2-1
CDR3 length: 15
D gene: TRBD2
V gene: TRBV19
clone size: .

CDR3 protein: CASSLAGASYNEQFF
CDR3 DNA: TGTGCCAGCAGCCTAGCGGGAGCTAGCTACAATGAGCAGTTCTTC
J gene: TRBJ2-1
CDR3 length: 15
D gene: TRBD2
V gene: TRBV14
clone size: .

CDR3 protein: CASSLGGQGGDTQYF
CDR3 DNA: TGTGCCAGCAGCTTGGGGGGACAGGGGGGTGATACGCAGTATTTT
J gene: TRBJ2-3
CDR3 length: 15
D gene: TRBD1
V gene: TRBV5-4
clone size: .

CDR3 protein: CSAPRYNEQFF
CDR3 DNA: TGCAGTGCCCCTCGGTACAATGAGCAGTTCTTC
J gene: TRBJ2-1
CDR3 length: 11
D gene: .
V gene: TRBV20-1
clone size: .

CDR3 protein: CASSQDPGTNKFF
CDR3 DNA: TGCGCCAGCAGCCAGGACCCCGGGACTAACAAGTTCTTC
J gene: TRBJ2-1
CDR3 length: 13
D gene: TRBD2
V gene: TRBV4-1
clone size: .

CDR3 protein: CASSGQGRLTEAFF
CDR3 DNA: TGTGCCAGCAGCGGTCAGGGGCGTTTGACTGAAGCTTTCTTT
J gene: TRBJ1-1
CDR3 length: 14
D gene: .
V gene: TRBV5-4
clone size: .

CDR3 protein: CASSWGLGTQYF
CDR3 DNA: TGTGCCAGCAGCTGGGGCCTTGGGACCCAGTACTTC
J gene: TRBJ2-5
CDR3 length: 12
D gene: .
V gene: TRBV5-6
clone size: .

CDR3 protein: CASSPSPWTSGSKNIQYF
CDR3 DNA: TGTGCCAGCAGCCCCTCCCCCTGGACTAGCGGGTCCAAAAACATTCAGTACTTC
J gene: TRBJ2-4
CDR3 length: 18
D gene: TRBD2
V gene: TRBV7-3
clone size: .

CDR3 protein: CASSWGRLAGGEDTQYF
CDR3 DNA: TGTGCCAGCAGCTGGGGGAGACTAGCGGGAGGCGAAGATACGCAGTATTTT
J gene: TRBJ2-3
CDR3 length: 17
D gene: TRBD2
V gene: TRBV7-2
clone size: once

CDR3 protein: CASSLLSSYNEQFF
CDR3 DNA: TGTGCCAGCAGCTTGCTAAGCTCCTACAATGAGCAGTTCTTC
J gene: TRBJ2-1
CDR3 length: 14
D gene: .
V gene: TRBV5-5
clone size: .

CDR3 protein: CASSPRRGDRASNYGYTF
CDR3 DNA: TGTGCCAGCAGCCCGCGAAGGGGGGACAGGGCATCTAACTATGGCTACACCTTC
J gene: TRBJ1-2
CDR3 length: 18
D gene: TRBD1
V gene: TRBV9
clone size: .

CDR3 protein: CASLTGPGGGKEQFF
CDR3 DNA: TGTGCCAGCCTCACGGGCCCCGGGGGTGGTAAAGAGCAGTTCTTC
J gene: TRBJ2-1
CDR3 length: 15
D gene: .
V gene: TRBV28
clone size: .

CDR3 protein: CAWSQGGSGNTIYF
CDR3 DNA: TGTGCCTGGAGTCAGGGGGGCTCTGGAAACACCATATATTTT
J gene: TRBJ1-3
CDR3 length: 14
D gene: TRBD1
V gene: TRBV30
clone size: .

CDR3 protein: CASARPGISYEQYF
CDR3 DNA: TGTGCTAGTGCCCGACCGGGGATCTCCTACGAGCAGTACTTC
J gene: TRBJ2-7
CDR3 length: 14
D gene: .
V gene: TRBV12-5
clone size: .

CDR3 protein: CASSLLASYNEQFF
CDR3 DNA: TGTGCCAGCAGTTTACTAGCGTCCTACAATGAGCAGTTCTTC
J gene: TRBJ2-1
CDR3 length: 14
D gene: .
V gene: TRBV27
clone size: once

CDR3 protein: CASRQGGQPQHF
CDR3 DNA: TGTGCCAGCCGCCAAGGCGGACAGCCCCAGCATTTT
J gene: TRBJ1-5
CDR3 length: 12
D gene: .
V gene: TRBV19
clone size: .

CDR3 protein: CASSIYRDRVYEQYF
CDR3 DNA: TGTGCCAGCAGCATTTACCGGGACAGGGTGTACGAGCAGTACTTC
J gene: TRBJ2-7
CDR3 length: 15
D gene: TRBD1
V gene: TRBV11-1
clone size: .